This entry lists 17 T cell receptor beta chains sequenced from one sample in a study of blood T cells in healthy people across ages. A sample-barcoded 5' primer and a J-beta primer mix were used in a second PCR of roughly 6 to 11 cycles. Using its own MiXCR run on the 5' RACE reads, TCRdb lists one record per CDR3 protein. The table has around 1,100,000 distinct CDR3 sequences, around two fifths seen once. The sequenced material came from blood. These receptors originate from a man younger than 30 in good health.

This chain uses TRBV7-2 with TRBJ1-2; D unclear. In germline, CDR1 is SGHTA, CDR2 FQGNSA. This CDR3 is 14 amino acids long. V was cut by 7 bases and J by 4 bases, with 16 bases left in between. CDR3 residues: CASTPPGRFYGYTF. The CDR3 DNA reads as TGTGCCAGCACCCCTCCCGGACGGTTCTATGGCTACACCTTC.

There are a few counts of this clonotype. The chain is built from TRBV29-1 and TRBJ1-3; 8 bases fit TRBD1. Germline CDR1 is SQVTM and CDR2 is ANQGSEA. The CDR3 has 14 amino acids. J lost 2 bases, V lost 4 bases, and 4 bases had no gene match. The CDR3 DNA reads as TGCAGCGTTGCGGACAGGGTTCCTGGAAACACCATATATTTT. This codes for CSVADRVPGNTIYF.

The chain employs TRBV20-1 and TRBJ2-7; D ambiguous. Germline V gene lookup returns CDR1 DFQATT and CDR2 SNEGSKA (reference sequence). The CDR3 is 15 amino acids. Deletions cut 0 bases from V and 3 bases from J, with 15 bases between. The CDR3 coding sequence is TGCAGTGCTAGAGATGGCCTAAACCCCTTCTACGAGCAGTACTTC. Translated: CSARDGLNPFYEQYF.

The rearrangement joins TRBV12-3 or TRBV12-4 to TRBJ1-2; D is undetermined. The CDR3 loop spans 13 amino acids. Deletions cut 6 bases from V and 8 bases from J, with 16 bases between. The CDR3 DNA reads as TGTGCCAGCAGCAAGGATAGGACCGGGGGCTACACCTTC. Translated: CASSKDRTGGYTF.

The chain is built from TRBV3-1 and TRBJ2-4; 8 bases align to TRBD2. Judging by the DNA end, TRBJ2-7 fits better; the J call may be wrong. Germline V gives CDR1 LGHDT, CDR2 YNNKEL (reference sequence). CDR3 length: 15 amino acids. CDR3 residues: CASSPGTSIDYEQYF. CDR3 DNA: TGTGCCAGCAGTCCCGGGACTAGTATAGACTACGAGCAGTACTTC.

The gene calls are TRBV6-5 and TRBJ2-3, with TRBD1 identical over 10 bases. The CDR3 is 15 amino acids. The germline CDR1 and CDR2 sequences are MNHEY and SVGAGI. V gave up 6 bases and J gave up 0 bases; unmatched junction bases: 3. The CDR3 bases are TGTGCCAGCAGGGACAGGGGGGGTAGCACAGATACGCAGTATTTT. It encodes CASRDRGGSTDTQYF.

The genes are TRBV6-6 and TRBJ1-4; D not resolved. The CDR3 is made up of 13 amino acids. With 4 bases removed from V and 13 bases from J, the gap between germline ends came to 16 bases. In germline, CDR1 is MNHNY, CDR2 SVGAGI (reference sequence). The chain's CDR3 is CASSSPQGPILFF. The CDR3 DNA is TGTGCCAGCAGTTCGCCGCAAGGTCCCATACTGTTTTTT.

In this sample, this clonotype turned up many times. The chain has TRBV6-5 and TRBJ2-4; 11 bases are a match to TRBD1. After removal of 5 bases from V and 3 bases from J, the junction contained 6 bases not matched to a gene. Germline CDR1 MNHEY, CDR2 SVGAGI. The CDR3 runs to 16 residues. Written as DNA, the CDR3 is TGTGCCAGCAGTCCCACGGGACAGGGGGTCAAAAACATTCAGTACTTC. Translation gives CASSPTGQGVKNIQYF.

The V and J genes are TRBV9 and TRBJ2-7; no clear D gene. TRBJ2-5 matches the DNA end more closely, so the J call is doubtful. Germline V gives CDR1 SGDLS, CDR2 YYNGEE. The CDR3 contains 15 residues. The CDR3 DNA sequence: TGTGCCAGCAGCTCTCCGGGCCGAGACTGGGAGACCCAGTACTTC. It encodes CASSSPGRDWETQYF.

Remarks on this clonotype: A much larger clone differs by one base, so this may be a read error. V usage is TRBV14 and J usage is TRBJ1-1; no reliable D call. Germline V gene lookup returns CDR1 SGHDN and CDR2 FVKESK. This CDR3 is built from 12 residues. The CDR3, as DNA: TGTACCAGCAGCCAACTATGGACTGAAGCTTTCTTT. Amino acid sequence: CTSSQLWTEAFF.

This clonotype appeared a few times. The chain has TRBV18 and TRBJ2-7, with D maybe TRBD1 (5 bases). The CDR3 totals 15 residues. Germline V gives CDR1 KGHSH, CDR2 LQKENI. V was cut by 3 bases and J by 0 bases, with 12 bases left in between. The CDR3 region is CASSPRQSHSYEQYF. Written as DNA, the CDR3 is TGTGCCAGCTCACCCCGACAGAGCCACTCCTACGAGCAGTACTTC.

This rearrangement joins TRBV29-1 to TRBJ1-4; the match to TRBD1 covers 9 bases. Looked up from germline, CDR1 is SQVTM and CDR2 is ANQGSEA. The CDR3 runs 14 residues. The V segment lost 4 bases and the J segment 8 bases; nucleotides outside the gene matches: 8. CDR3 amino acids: CSVVQGALEEKLFF. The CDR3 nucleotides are TGCAGCGTTGTACAGGGGGCTCTCGAGGAAAAACTGTTTTTT.

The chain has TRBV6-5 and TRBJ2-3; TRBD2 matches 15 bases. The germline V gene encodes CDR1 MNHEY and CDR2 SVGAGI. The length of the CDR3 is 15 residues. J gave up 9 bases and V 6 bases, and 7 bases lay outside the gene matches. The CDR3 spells CASRWTSGGAVTQYF. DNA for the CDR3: TGTGCCAGCAGATGGACTAGCGGGGGGGCGGTCACGCAGTATTTT.

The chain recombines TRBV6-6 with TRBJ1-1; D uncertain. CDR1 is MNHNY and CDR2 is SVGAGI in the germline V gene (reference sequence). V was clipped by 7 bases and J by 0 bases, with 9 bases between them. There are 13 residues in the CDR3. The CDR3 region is CASILNMNTEAFF. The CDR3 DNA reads TGTGCCAGCATTCTGAACATGAACACTGAAGCTTTCTTT.

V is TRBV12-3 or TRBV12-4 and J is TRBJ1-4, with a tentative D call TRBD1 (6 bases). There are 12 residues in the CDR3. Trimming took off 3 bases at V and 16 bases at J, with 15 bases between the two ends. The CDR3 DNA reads TGTGCCAGCAGTTTGGCGGGGGCCGCCTCGTTTTTT. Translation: CASSLAGAASFF.

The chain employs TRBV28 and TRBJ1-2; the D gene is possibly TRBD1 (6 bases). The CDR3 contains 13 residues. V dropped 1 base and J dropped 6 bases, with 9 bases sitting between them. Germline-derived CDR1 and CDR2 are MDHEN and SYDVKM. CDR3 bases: TGTGCCAGCAGTTTATTGGCAGGGGATGGCTACACCTTC. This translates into CASSLLAGDGYTF.

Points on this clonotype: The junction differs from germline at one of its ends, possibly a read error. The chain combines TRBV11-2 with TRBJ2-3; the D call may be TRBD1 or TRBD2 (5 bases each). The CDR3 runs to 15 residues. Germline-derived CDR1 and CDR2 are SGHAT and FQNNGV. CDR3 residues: CVSSLDLGEADTQYF. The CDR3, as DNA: TGTGTCAGCAGCTTAGACCTGGGGGAAGCAGATACGCAGTATTTT. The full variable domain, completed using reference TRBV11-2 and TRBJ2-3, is EAGVAQSPRYKIIEKRQSVAFWCNPISGHATLYWYQQILGQGPKLLIQFQNNGVVDDSQLPKDRFSAERLKGVDSTLKIQPAKLEDSAVYLCVSSLDLGEADTQYFGPGTRLTVL.